The entry below gives a single T cell receptor beta chain sequence along with its context. In the authors' methods: Reference gene primer amplification yielded estimated nucleated cell counts. Generated by immunoSEQ multiplex PCR, the TCRdb table keeps only in-frame clones and is missing some. Clone size and V and J calls were adopted from that table, with D and trimming inferred from the DNA. The table records about 67,000 clones, around nine tenths of them present only once. The source of the sample is a study of blood T cell repertoires in COVID-19. In the study overall: The origin of the acute and convalescent COVID-19 samples was the United States, Italy and Spain. PBMCs, B-cell-depleted T cells, or T cells were the source of the cDNA or gDNA that made up the material.

V lost 6 bases and J lost 10, with 15 bases in between. CDR1 is MNHEY and CDR2 is SMNVEV in the germline V gene (reference sequence). The CDR3 runs to 12 residues. The origin of this receptor is a woman of 80 years or more with acute or convalescent COVID-19. The J gene is TRBJ1-2, the V gene TRBV27, with a weak D call TRBD1 (6 bases). The material sequenced was peripheral blood. The CDR3 bases are TGTGCCAGCAGCCCCGGGACACCTCTCTACACCTTC. It yields the protein CASSPGTPLYTF.